This T cell receptor beta chain was documented in a study of regulatory T cells in long-lasting Graves disease. The junction had 5 bases not matched to a gene; V was cut back by 5 bases and J by 4 bases. The CDR3 is made up of 15 amino acids. Germline V lookup: CDR1 ENHRY, CDR2 SYGVKD. According to the study, TCR beta libraries were built with iRepertoire HTBI primers and CDR3-region Arm-PCR. TCRdb re-called the multiplex PCR reads with MiXCR, one entry per CDR3 protein. This sample has 440,000 or so distinct CDR3 sequences, with more than 12% found just once. Regarding time point: newly diagnosed GD, antithyroid drugs for less than 3 months. PBMC RNA served as the TCR library source. These same records also appear under a second study, on T cells in Graves' hyperthyroidism and ophthalmopathy.

The chain links TRBV10-3 to TRBJ2-2; 9 bases agree with TRBD1. The TCR comes from a woman younger than 45 with Graves disease. The material was peripheral blood mononuclear cells (PBMCs), obtained at new diagnosis, from a patient treated with antithyroid drugs. The CDR3 DNA is TGTGCCATCAGTTCGGACAGGGGTAGCACCGGGGAGCTGTTTTTT. Translated: CAISSDRGSTGELFF.